Listed below are T cell receptor beta chains from one sample, sequenced in a study of identical twins. TCRdb itself ran the 5' RACE reads through MiXCR, one entry per CDR3 protein. This table has about 890,000 distinct CDR3 sequences, 10% to 15% appearing once. This sample also belongs to another study, concerning yellow fever vaccine responses in identical twins.

Specimen: PBMCs. The receptor source for this set is a woman between 18 and 29 years old in good health. The CDR3 runs from the conserved cysteine through the conserved F or W. Fields, in order: J gene, clone size, V gene, D gene, CDR3 protein, CDR3 DNA. The D gene is left open where the match is weak. The size entry is marked missing in some rows and otherwise reads once, few, many or a size class.

j_gene: TRBJ2-7; abundance: few; v_gene: TRBV7-6; d_gene: -; CDR3aa: CASSLGGVPYEQYF; CDR3nt: TGTGCCAGCAGCTTAGGGGGAGTACCCTACGAGCAGTACTTC
j_gene: TRBJ1-1; abundance: -; v_gene: TRBV15; d_gene: -; CDR3aa: CATSRAGPMNTEAFF; CDR3nt: TGTGCCACCAGCAGAGCGGGACCGATGAACACTGAAGCTTTCTTT
j_gene: TRBJ2-7; abundance: -; v_gene: TRBV5-5; d_gene: -; CDR3aa: CASSLALMGSSYEQYF; CDR3nt: TGTGCCAGCAGCTTGGCTCTTATGGGCAGCTCCTACGAGCAGTACTTC
j_gene: TRBJ2-1; abundance: few; v_gene: TRBV6-5; d_gene: -; CDR3aa: CASRYEGPVYNEQFF; CDR3nt: TGTGCCAGCAGATATGAGGGGCCAGTCTACAATGAGCAGTTCTTC
j_gene: TRBJ1-2; abundance: -; v_gene: TRBV3-1; d_gene: TRBD1; CDR3aa: CASSRSPSGGDGYTF; CDR3nt: TGTGCCAGCAGCCGAAGTCCATCAGGGGGCGATGGCTACACCTTC
j_gene: TRBJ2-1; abundance: few; v_gene: TRBV29-1; d_gene: TRBD2; CDR3aa: CSVGLAPEQFF; CDR3nt: TGCAGCGTGGGACTAGCGCCTGAGCAGTTCTTC
j_gene: TRBJ1-2; abundance: few; v_gene: TRBV20-1; d_gene: -; CDR3aa: CSAISGRIYGYTF; CDR3nt: TGCAGTGCTATTTCTGGACGGATCTATGGCTACACCTTC
j_gene: TRBJ1-2; abundance: many; v_gene: TRBV3-1; d_gene: -; CDR3aa: CASSQTGTTGGGYTF; CDR3nt: TGTGCCAGCAGCCAAACCGGGACGACCGGAGGTGGCTACACCTTC
j_gene: TRBJ2-1; abundance: many; v_gene: TRBV7-9; d_gene: TRBD2; CDR3aa: CASSLLAGVSSYNEQFF; CDR3nt: TGTGCCAGCAGCTTACTAGCGGGAGTCAGCTCCTACAATGAGCAGTTCTTC
j_gene: TRBJ2-2; abundance: many; v_gene: TRBV3-1; d_gene: TRBD1; CDR3aa: CASSSNSGQTNTGELFF; CDR3nt: TGTGCCAGCAGCTCCAATTCGGGACAGACCAACACCGGGGAGCTGTTTTTT
j_gene: TRBJ2-2; abundance: few; v_gene: TRBV10-3; d_gene: TRBD1; CDR3aa: CAISQGARGELFF; CDR3nt: TGTGCCATCAGCCAGGGGGCGCGTGGGGAGCTGTTTTTT
j_gene: TRBJ2-3; abundance: -; v_gene: TRBV5-1; d_gene: TRBD1; CDR3aa: CASSSSPGQADTQYF; CDR3nt: TGCGCCAGCAGCTCGTCTCCCGGACAGGCAGATACGCAGTATTTT
j_gene: TRBJ1-1; abundance: few; v_gene: TRBV6-1; d_gene: -; CDR3aa: CASMERLNTEAFF; CDR3nt: TGTGCCAGCATGGAACGTCTGAACACTGAAGCTTTCTTT
j_gene: TRBJ2-2; abundance: -; v_gene: TRBV10-3; d_gene: -; CDR3aa: CAISESETANFANTGELFF; CDR3nt: TGTGCCATCAGTGAGTCAGAGACAGCCAACTTCGCGAACACCGGGGAGCTGTTTTTT
j_gene: TRBJ1-1; abundance: few; v_gene: TRBV14; d_gene: -; CDR3aa: CASSQDLGGLEAFF; CDR3nt: TGTGCCAGCAGCCAAGATCTGGGGGGCCTTGAAGCTTTCTTT
j_gene: TRBJ2-4; abundance: few; v_gene: TRBV29-1; d_gene: TRBD1; CDR3aa: CSVVGAGTVENIQYF; CDR3nt: TGCAGCGTTGTGGGTGCCGGGACAGTTGAAAACATTCAGTACTTC
j_gene: TRBJ2-1; abundance: -; v_gene: TRBV27; d_gene: TRBD2; CDR3aa: CAARSSGRPSYNEQFF; CDR3nt: TGTGCCGCCCGGAGTAGCGGGAGGCCCTCCTACAATGAGCAGTTCTTC
j_gene: TRBJ2-1; abundance: -; v_gene: TRBV3-1; d_gene: TRBD2; CDR3aa: CASSPGTSVRFF; CDR3nt: TGTGCCAGCAGCCCAGGGACTAGCGTCCGGTTCTTC
j_gene: TRBJ2-2; abundance: -; v_gene: TRBV11-2; d_gene: TRBD2; CDR3aa: CASSFGGLAGGNTGELFF; CDR3nt: TGTGCCAGCAGCTTTGGCGGACTAGCGGGGGGGAACACCGGGGAGCTGTTTTTT
j_gene: TRBJ1-2; abundance: -; v_gene: TRBV21-1; d_gene: -; CDR3aa: CASSKDNGNYGYTF; CDR3nt: TGTGCCAGCAGCAAAGATAACGGAAACTATGGCTACACCTTC
j_gene: TRBJ1-2; abundance: many; v_gene: TRBV7-2; d_gene: -; CDR3aa: CASSLALRTTDSYTF; CDR3nt: TGTGCCAGCAGCTTAGCGCTTCGGACGACTGATAGCTACACCTTC
j_gene: TRBJ1-1; abundance: few; v_gene: TRBV12-3/TRBV12-4; d_gene: -; CDR3aa: CASSPSYLVAWGEAFF; CDR3nt: TGTGCCAGCAGTCCTTCTTATTTGGTCGCATGGGGTGAAGCTTTCTTT
j_gene: TRBJ1-4; abundance: few; v_gene: TRBV15; d_gene: -; CDR3aa: CATSRDAGSGEKLFF; CDR3nt: TGTGCCACCAGCAGAGATGCAGGATCGGGTGAAAAACTGTTTTTT
j_gene: TRBJ2-3; abundance: few; v_gene: TRBV6-1; d_gene: -; CDR3aa: CASPLGVADTDTQYF; CDR3nt: TGTGCCAGCCCCCTCGGGGTCGCGGACACAGATACGCAGTATTTT
j_gene: TRBJ2-5; abundance: few; v_gene: TRBV20-1; d_gene: TRBD1; CDR3aa: CSAQTAGRGLLETQYF; CDR3nt: TGCAGTGCCCAAACGGCGGGCAGGGGGTTGTTGGAGACCCAGTACTTC
j_gene: TRBJ1-1; abundance: few; v_gene: TRBV7-9; d_gene: -; CDR3aa: CASSQFRFPEAFF; CDR3nt: TGTGCCAGCAGCCAATTTCGTTTTCCTGAAGCTTTCTTT
j_gene: TRBJ2-2; abundance: -; v_gene: TRBV12-3/TRBV12-4; d_gene: TRBD2; CDR3aa: CASSPATSGNENTGELFF; CDR3nt: TGTGCCAGCAGCCCGGCCACTAGCGGGAACGAAAACACCGGGGAGCTGTTTTTT
j_gene: TRBJ2-5; abundance: few; v_gene: TRBV6-5; d_gene: -; CDR3aa: CASSYGLWSQETQYF; CDR3nt: TGTGCCAGCAGTTACGGCCTGTGGAGCCAAGAGACCCAGTACTTC
j_gene: TRBJ2-1; abundance: few; v_gene: TRBV20-1; d_gene: -; CDR3aa: CSARGSLTYNNEQFF; CDR3nt: TGCAGTGCTAGAGGAAGTCTCACCTATAACAATGAGCAGTTCTTC
j_gene: TRBJ2-2; abundance: few; v_gene: TRBV2; d_gene: -; CDR3aa: CASSGELANTGELFF; CDR3nt: TGTGCCAGCAGTGGGGAACTTGCGAACACCGGGGAGCTGTTTTTT
j_gene: TRBJ2-5; abundance: -; v_gene: TRBV11-1; d_gene: -; CDR3aa: CASSARAYKAPHQETQYF; CDR3nt: TGTGCCAGCAGCGCCAGAGCCTACAAGGCCCCGCACCAAGAGACCCAGTACTTC
j_gene: TRBJ1-2; abundance: -; v_gene: TRBV29-1; d_gene: -; CDR3aa: CSVDRATYGYTF; CDR3nt: TGCAGCGTTGATCGGGCCACCTATGGCTACACCTTC
j_gene: TRBJ2-5; abundance: few; v_gene: TRBV3-1; d_gene: TRBD1; CDR3aa: CASSQGQGTSQETQYF; CDR3nt: TGTGCCAGCAGTCAGGGACAGGGGACTTCGCAAGAGACCCAGTACTTC
j_gene: TRBJ1-5; abundance: -; v_gene: TRBV20-1; d_gene: TRBD1; CDR3aa: CSARDQGQGVNQPQHF; CDR3nt: TGCAGTGCTAGAGATCAGGGACAGGGGGTCAATCAGCCCCAGCATTTT
j_gene: TRBJ2-2; abundance: few; v_gene: TRBV7-9; d_gene: TRBD1; CDR3aa: CASSTGTVTNTGELFF; CDR3nt: TGTGCCAGCAGCACCGGGACAGTAACGAACACCGGGGAGCTGTTTTTT
j_gene: TRBJ2-7; abundance: few; v_gene: TRBV10-3; d_gene: -; CDR3aa: CAISDRDGSYEQYF; CDR3nt: TGTGCCATCAGTGACCGGGACGGTTCCTACGAGCAGTACTTC
j_gene: TRBJ2-1; abundance: -; v_gene: TRBV20-1; d_gene: -; CDR3aa: CSARGESGNEQFF; CDR3nt: TGCAGTGCTAGAGGGGAGAGTGGGAATGAGCAGTTCTTC
j_gene: TRBJ2-1; abundance: many; v_gene: TRBV7-6; d_gene: TRBD2; CDR3aa: CASSLETSGANNEQFF; CDR3nt: TGTGCCAGCAGCTTGGAAACTAGCGGGGCCAACAATGAGCAGTTCTTC
j_gene: TRBJ2-1; abundance: few; v_gene: TRBV12-3/TRBV12-4; d_gene: -; CDR3aa: CASGWWAGSYNEQFF; CDR3nt: TGTGCCAGCGGCTGGTGGGCCGGATCCTACAATGAGCAGTTCTTC
j_gene: TRBJ2-2; abundance: -; v_gene: TRBV9; d_gene: TRBD1; CDR3aa: CASSVADRGRLGELFF; CDR3nt: TGTGCCAGCAGCGTAGCTGATAGGGGGCGGCTCGGGGAGCTGTTTTTT
j_gene: TRBJ1-4; abundance: -; v_gene: TRBV27; d_gene: -; CDR3aa: CASSSRFWVLGEKLFF; CDR3nt: TGTGCCAGCAGTTCACGTTTCTGGGTTCTGGGTGAAAAACTGTTTTTT
j_gene: TRBJ1-2; abundance: many; v_gene: TRBV12-3/TRBV12-4; d_gene: -; CDR3aa: CASSFYYGYTF; CDR3nt: TGTGCCAGCAGTTTTTACTATGGCTACACCTTC
j_gene: TRBJ1-5; abundance: -; v_gene: TRBV6-1; d_gene: -; CDR3aa: CASSEVFQPQHF; CDR3nt: TGTGCCAGCAGTGAGGTGTTTCAGCCCCAGCATTTT
j_gene: TRBJ2-1; abundance: few; v_gene: TRBV7-2; d_gene: -; CDR3aa: CASKLGPWTYNEQFF; CDR3nt: TGTGCCAGCAAACTTGGTCCATGGACCTACAATGAGCAGTTCTTC
j_gene: TRBJ2-2; abundance: few; v_gene: TRBV6-2/TRBV6-3; d_gene: -; CDR3aa: CASSIPRAVNTGELFF; CDR3nt: TGTGCCAGCAGCATACCCCGCGCCGTGAACACCGGGGAGCTGTTTTTT
j_gene: TRBJ2-2; abundance: few; v_gene: TRBV6-5; d_gene: -; CDR3aa: CASSYWGELAGELFF; CDR3nt: TGTGCCAGCAGTTACTGGGGGGAGCTGGCCGGGGAGCTGTTTTTT
j_gene: TRBJ2-5; abundance: once; v_gene: TRBV28; d_gene: -; CDR3aa: CASTTTDQETQYF; CDR3nt: TGTGCCAGCACGACAACGGACCAAGAGACCCAGTACTTC
j_gene: TRBJ2-5; abundance: few; v_gene: TRBV3-1; d_gene: TRBD2; CDR3aa: CASSQGLAIQETQYF; CDR3nt: TGTGCCAGCAGCCAGGGACTAGCGATCCAAGAGACCCAGTACTTC
j_gene: TRBJ1-4; abundance: -; v_gene: TRBV12-3/TRBV12-4; d_gene: -; CDR3aa: CASSLGTAANEKLFF; CDR3nt: TGTGCCAGCAGTTTAGGTACAGCGGCTAATGAAAAACTGTTTTTT
j_gene: TRBJ2-2; abundance: -; v_gene: TRBV28; d_gene: -; CDR3aa: CASSFPIPGELFF; CDR3nt: TGTGCCAGCAGTTTCCCCATCCCCGGGGAGCTGTTTTTT
j_gene: TRBJ2-1; abundance: many; v_gene: TRBV12-3/TRBV12-4; d_gene: -; CDR3aa: CASSSLNEQFF; CDR3nt: TGTGCCAGCAGTTCGCTCAATGAGCAGTTCTTC
j_gene: TRBJ1-5; abundance: many; v_gene: TRBV20-1; d_gene: -; CDR3aa: CSARGSNQPQHF; CDR3nt: TGCAGTGCTAGGGGTAGCAATCAGCCCCAGCATTTT
j_gene: TRBJ2-5; abundance: -; v_gene: TRBV24-1; d_gene: -; CDR3aa: CATSDPASEGPGETQYF; CDR3nt: TGTGCCACCAGCGATCCCGCCAGTGAGGGGCCGGGGGAGACCCAGTACTTC
j_gene: TRBJ2-1; abundance: few; v_gene: TRBV4-1; d_gene: TRBD2; CDR3aa: CASSQVSSGVYNEQFF; CDR3nt: TGCGCCAGCAGCCAAGTGTCAAGCGGGGTTTACAATGAGCAGTTCTTC